This T cell receptor beta chain was recovered during a study of control samples from healthy donors and cancer patients. Germline CDR1 reads SGDLS; CDR2 reads YYNGEE. V shed 5 bases and J shed 0 bases, with 8 bases lying between them. CDR3 length: 13 amino acids. Generated by immunoSEQ multiplex PCR, the TCRdb table keeps only in-frame clones and is missing some. The table lists about 160,000 clones, around 94% of them singletons. This chain links TRBV9 with TRBJ1-2; TRBD1 is a possible D gene (6 bases). Sequencing was done on a sample of PBMCs. This TCR came from a man aged 60-69 years with colorectal cancer. In DNA, the CDR3 is TGTGCCAGCAGTGGACAGCCTAACTATGGCTACACCTTC. Residues: CASSGQPNYGYTF.